This TCR beta chain was documented in a study of T cell repertoires in cytomegalovirus infection. Turning to the study itself: TCR beta signatures that were public indicated CMV infection and matching HLA type.

MiXCR, run by TCRdb on the reads, gives a single entry per CDR3 protein. The sample has about 830,000 distinct CDR3 sequences, 30% to 35% seen once; the top ten hold 12%. Study-wide results and caveats: Summed public TCR beta family frequency identified CMV carriers bearing the relevant HLA. There were HLA-C-restricted CMV-specific TCR beta clonotypes dominating the ex vivo response.

In regard to this clonotype: The antigen is unknown.

The origin of this receptor is a human donor in good health (CMV status not recorded). Some clones in this sample may be carry-over from other donors' samples. Sequencing used cultured CD8+ T cells from PBMCs, obtained from culture after CMV antigen stimulation.

Here the CDR3 reads CASMSYTGELFF. The CDR3 DNA reads TGTGCCAGCATGTCCTACACCGGGGAGCTGTTTTTT. The chain couples TRBV7-9 to TRBJ2-2; D not certain. Trimming stripped 7 bases from V and 3 bases from J, with 6 bases between. The CDR3 loop spans 12 amino acids. Germline lookup yields CDR1 SEHNR and CDR2 FQNEAQ (reference sequence).